These T cell receptor beta chains were read from a single sample in a study of blood T cells in healthy people across ages. TCRdb analysed the 5' RACE reads with MiXCR anew, one entry per CDR3 protein. The sample shows about 640,000 distinct CDR3 sequences, about 43% of them seen only once. The sequenced material came from blood. Receptors originate from a man at least 80 years old in good health. Both conserved end residues are part of each CDR3. The D gene is left open where the match is weak. Only part of the rows carry a size: once, few, many, or a class if the clone is expanded.

>TRBJ2-1|-|TRBV7-3|15|few
CASSPDYRSYNEQFF
TGTGCCAGCAGCCCCGACTACCGCTCCTACAATGAGCAGTTCTTC
>TRBJ2-7|TRBD2|TRBV29-1|15|once
CSVVGTSGSYNEQYF
TGCAGCGTCGTGGGGACTAGCGGAAGTTACAATGAGCAGTACTTC
>TRBJ2-6|-|TRBV18|16|few
CASSPSSARGANVLTF
TGTGCCAGCTCACCTTCTTCGGCGCGCGGGGCCAACGTCCTGACTTTC
>TRBJ2-3|TRBD1|TRBV20-1|14|few
CSATDRVVPDTQYF
TGCAGTGCTACGGACAGGGTGGTCCCAGATACGCAGTATTTT
>TRBJ1-5|-|TRBV12-3/TRBV12-4|14|once
CASSLGANYQPQHF
TGTGCCAGCAGTTTAGGCGCGAACTATCAGCCCCAGCATTTT
>TRBJ2-1|-|TRBV21-1|16|few
CASTSRGDRSYNEQFF
TGTGCCAGCACCTCAAGGGGGGACAGGTCCTACAATGAGCAGTTCTTC
>TRBJ2-7|TRBD2|TRBV10-1|14|-
CASSDPGTSYEQYF
TGCGCCAGCAGTGACCCGGGGACTAGTTACGAGCAGTACTTC
>TRBJ2-1|TRBD2|TRBV7-2|17|-
CASSLALTAGGYNEQFF
TGTGCCAGCAGCTTAGCACTAACGGCGGGGGGATACAATGAGCAGTTCTTC
>TRBJ2-7|-|TRBV18|14|few
CASSPNRIPYEQYF
TGTGCCAGCTCACCAAACCGGATCCCCTACGAGCAGTACTTC
>TRBJ2-7|TRBD2|TRBV20-1|13|-
CGGLAGGGYEQYF
TGCGGGGGACTAGCGGGAGGGGGATACGAGCAGTACTTC
>TRBJ2-6|-|TRBV20-1|13|-
CSASVSGANVLTF
TGCAGTGCTAGCGTTTCTGGGGCCAACGTCCTGACTTTC
>TRBJ1-6|TRBD1|TRBV7-2|14|-
CASSSGQGTAPLHF
TGTGCCAGCAGCTCGGGACAGGGAACCGCACCCCTCCACTTT
>TRBJ2-7|-|TRBV10-3|17|-
CAIRAAILQGPEGEQYF
TGTGCCATCAGGGCAGCTATACTACAGGGACCCGAAGGTGAGCAGTACTTC
>TRBJ1-5|-|TRBV12-3/TRBV12-4|14|-
CASSLIQGRQPQHF
TGTGCCAGCAGTTTGATCCAGGGGAGACAGCCCCAGCATTTT
>TRBJ1-4|TRBD1|TRBV7-9|14|few
CASSGDRGLEKLFF
TGTGCCAGCAGCGGGGACAGGGGGCTCGAAAAACTGTTTTTT
>TRBJ1-4|TRBD1|TRBV20-1|13|-
CSASTGTNEKLFF
TGCAGTGCTTCGACAGGGACTAATGAAAAACTGTTTTTT